This TCR beta chain was identified in a study of response to subunit inactivated influenza vaccine. Note on this clonotype: Its antigen is unidentified.

The CDR3 has 14 residues. Germline-derived CDR1 and CDR2 are MNHNS and SASEGT. Trimming left V 3 bases short and J 4 bases short, with 12 bases between. TCRdb re-analysed the RT-PCR reads in MiXCR, keeping a single row per CDR3 protein. The table has 550,000 to 800,000 distinct CDR3 sequences, around 16% seen once. Whole-study findings and limits: Authors suggested each seasonal influenza vaccination recruits few new T cells.

The sequences come from PBMCs from blood, collected 11 to 12 days after vaccination. The TCR comes from a man aged 45 to 65 who received an inactivated influenza vaccine. This rearrangement joins TRBV6-1 to TRBJ1-1; the D is unclear. For the CDR3, the DNA is TGTGCCAGCAGTGAGGCTGGAGGGATCACTGAAGCTTTCTTT. Translation gives CASSEAGGITEAFF.